The T cell receptor beta chain described here comes from a study of T cell repertoires in cytomegalovirus infection. At the level of the study: Used in the study were CMV epitopes, some recently identified and HLA-C-restricted, others well-studied and HLA-B-restricted. Matching HLA type and CMV infection were both indicated by public TCR beta signatures. Study findings and constraints: HLA-C-restricted CMV-specific TCR beta clonotypes were dominant in the ex vivo response.

This clonotype was detected only once. Its antigen is as yet unknown. V lost 4 bases and J 3 bases, leaving 9 bases between the germline ends. From germline, CDR1 is SGHAT and CDR2 FQNNGV. The CDR3 contains 14 residues. TCRdb itself ran the reads through MiXCR, one entry per CDR3 protein. The sample records approximately 600,000 distinct CDR3 sequences, around two fifths being singletons. The chain joins TRBV11-2 to TRBJ1-4; TRBD1 is a possible D gene (6 bases). Sequenced here: cultured PBMCs, sampled from culture after CMV antigen stimulation. The sequence derives from a human donor in good health (CMV status not recorded). Some clones in this sample may be carry-over from other donors' samples. Written as DNA, the CDR3 is TGTGCCAGCAGCTCCGGGGGGCCTAATGAAAAACTGTTTTTT. Protein: CASSSGGPNEKLFF.